These 2 T cell receptor beta chains share one sample of origin, sequenced in a study of long-term antiretroviral therapy in people with HIV. Researchers report immunoSEQ v3.0 was run at survey level. The method was immunoSEQ multiplex PCR; TCRdb's version includes in-frame clones alone and lacks a portion of them. The data contain approximately 13,000 clones, more than 75% of them singletons. Sequencing used unsorted PBMCs, obtained 3.1 years after starting antiretroviral therapy. These receptors were collected from a man aged 35 to 55 with HIV.

This clone was seen more than once but under ten times. This rearrangement joins TRBV6-6 to TRBJ1-2; D ambiguous. From germline, CDR1 is MNHNY and CDR2 SVGAGI (reference sequence). Deletions cut 5 bases from V and 6 bases from J, with 13 bases between. The CDR3 loop spans 13 amino acids. The CDR3 DNA reads TGTGCCAGCAGTACCCGCAGGACTGATGGCTACACCTTC. Protein sequence: CASSTRRTDGYTF.

The genes are TRBV6-5 and TRBJ2-7; D is ambiguous. The CDR3 extends over 15 amino acids. Germline lookup yields CDR1 MNHEY and CDR2 SVGAGI. V lost 4 bases and J lost 0, with 13 bases in between. Here the CDR3 reads CASSSPPGGSYEQYF. The CDR3 nucleotides read TGTGCCAGCAGTTCCCCCCCAGGCGGCTCCTACGAGCAGTACTTC.